This paragraph covers one T cell receptor (beta chain) sequence. The data originate from a study of shared clonotypes between healthy human individuals. Study in general: Contributing individuals were a couple of females and a few males aged 18 to 49.

Amplification in unsorted PBMC replicate PCRs started from approximately 300 ng DNA, which equals about 30,000 T cell genomes. Study processing details: Without quality scores, immunoSEQ junctional reads could not be filtered like full-length reads. The protocol was immunoSEQ multiplex PCR, while the TCRdb copy is restricted to in-frame clones and leaves out a portion. V and J calls and clone size follow that table, whereas D and trimming were derived from the DNA. The sample has a few hundred thousand clones, roughly 85% seen once; the top ten hold roughly 12%. The germline gives CDR1 SGHRS, CDR2 YFSETQ. With 0 bases clipped from V and 6 bases from J, the junction kept 5 bases outside the gene matches. The CDR3 spans 15 residues.

The receptor was derived from a woman in her forties in good health. Some clones in this sample may be carry-over from other donors' samples. Sequencing input: PBMCs. The chain uses TRBV5-1 and TRBJ2-2; 7 bases line up with TRBD2. This CDR3 reads CASSLVLAVAGELFF. For the CDR3, the DNA is TGCGCCAGCAGCTTGGTGCTAGCGGTGGCCGGGGAGCTGTTTTTT.